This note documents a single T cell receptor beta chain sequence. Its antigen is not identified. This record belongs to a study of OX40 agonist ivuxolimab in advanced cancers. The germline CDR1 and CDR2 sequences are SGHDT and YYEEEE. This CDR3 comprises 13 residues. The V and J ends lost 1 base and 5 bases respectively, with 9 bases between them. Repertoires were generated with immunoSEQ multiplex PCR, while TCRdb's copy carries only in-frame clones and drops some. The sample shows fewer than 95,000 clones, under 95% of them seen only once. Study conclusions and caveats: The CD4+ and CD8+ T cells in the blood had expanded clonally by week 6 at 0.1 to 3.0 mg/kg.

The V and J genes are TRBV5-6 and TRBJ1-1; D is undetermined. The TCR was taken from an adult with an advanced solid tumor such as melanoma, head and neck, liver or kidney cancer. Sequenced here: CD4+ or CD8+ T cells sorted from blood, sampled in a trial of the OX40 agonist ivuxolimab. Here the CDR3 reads CASSLTDGTEAFF. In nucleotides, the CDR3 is TGTGCCAGCAGCTTGACGGACGGGACTGAAGCTTTCTTT.